This T cell receptor beta chain was profiled in a study of OX40 agonist ivuxolimab in advanced cancers. At the level of the study: There were three patients with partial responses, one having hepatocellular carcinoma and two cutaneous melanoma.

About this clone: Its antigen is still unknown.

V gave up 2 bases and J gave up 12 bases, with 17 bases separating them. Germline V gives CDR1 MDHEN, CDR2 SYDVKM. This CDR3 spans 13 amino acids. The method was immunoSEQ multiplex PCR; TCRdb's version includes in-frame clones alone and lacks a portion of them. This sample has under 90,000 clones; more than 80% occur once, and the top ten carry roughly 2.1%. Study conclusions and caveats: The mean number of expanded clones was higher in CD8+ T cells than in CD4+.

V is TRBV28 and J is TRBJ2-7; D may be TRBD2 (5 bases). Material: CD4+ or CD8+ T cells sorted from blood, obtained in a trial of the OX40 agonist ivuxolimab. This TCR was sampled from an adult with an advanced solid tumor such as melanoma, head and neck, liver or kidney cancer. The CDR3 spells CASSLEGAEPVYF. CDR3 nucleotide sequence: TGTGCCAGCAGTTTAGAGGGAGCTGAACCTGTGTACTTC.